One and the same sample provided the 29 T cell receptor beta chains below, sequenced in a study of blood T cell repertoires in COVID-19. Sequencing used immunoSEQ multiplex PCR; TCRdb keeps in-frame clones, though not all of them. The data contain over 450,000 clones, about 89% of them singletons. What was sequenced was peripheral blood. The receptor source for this set is a woman aged 45-65 years with COVID-19, enrolled during active disease.

The count of this clone is one. The genes are TRBV6-6 and TRBJ1-4; D possibly corresponds to TRBD1 (6 bases). Germline V gives CDR1 MNHNY, CDR2 SVGAGI (reference sequence). There are 14 residues in the CDR3. Trimming left V 4 bases short and J 4 bases short, with 10 bases between. The CDR3 DNA reads TGTGCCAGCAGTTCTCAGGGGTATAATGAAAAACTGTTTTTT. This sequence encodes CASSSQGYNEKLFF.

The chain is built from TRBV30 and TRBJ2-3; possibly TRBD1 for D (6 bases). Looked up from germline, CDR1 is GTSNPN and CDR2 is SVGIG (reference sequence). The V end was cut by 4 bases, the J end by 5 bases, with 10 bases between. The CDR3 contains 12 residues. The CDR3 DNA follows: TGTGCCTGGACTCAACAGGGAGATACGCAGTATTTT. This gives the protein CAWTQQGDTQYF.

Of note for this clone: The germline gene is not matched at one end of the junction; a read error may be the cause. This specimen includes other DNA sequences encoding the same CDR3. This chain uses TRBV12-3 or TRBV12-4 with TRBJ1-6, with D unresolved. The CDR3 is made up of 12 amino acids. CDR3 DNA sequence: TGTGCCAGCAGTCTAGCCGGCCGGGCCCTCCACTTT. This translates into CASSLAGRALHF.

The chain combines TRBV4-1 with TRBJ1-1; 10 bases line up with TRBD1. Germline V gene data show CDR1 as MGHRA and CDR2 as YSYEKL. This CDR3 is 15 amino acids long. Trimming at V came to 1 base and at J to 4 bases, leaving 3 bases not matched to a gene. CDR3 nucleotides: TGCGCCAGCAGCCAAGCCGGACAGGGGGGCACTGAAGCTTTCTTT. This translates into CASSQAGQGGTEAFF.

The chain links TRBV11-2 to TRBJ1-1; a weak D match, TRBD1 (6 bases). There are 13 residues in the CDR3. Germline assignment: CDR1 SGHAT and CDR2 FQNNGV. The V end was cut by 3 bases, the J end by 6 bases, with 11 bases between. The DNA for the CDR3 is TGTGCCAGCAGCTTTGGGGACAACCCTGAAGCTTTCTTT. Protein product: CASSFGDNPEAFF.

J is TRBJ2-7 and V is TRBV7-5; the table's TRBD2 call for D was not verified on the DNA. TRBV7-5 is classified as a pseudogene. The CDR3 loop spans 13 amino acids. CDR3: CARSSDRVPEQYF. In DNA, the CDR3 is TGTGCCAGAAGCTCCGACCGGGTCCCTGAGCAGTACTTC.

The chain's CDR3 is CASSYSTGTGNQPQHF. CDR3 nucleotide sequence: TGTGCCAGCAGTTACAGTACCGGGACAGGGAATCAGCCCCAGCATTTT. The chain links TRBV6-6 to TRBJ1-5; 9 nucleotides align to TRBD1. The CDR3 covers 16 residues. Per the germline V gene, CDR1 is MNHNY and CDR2 is SVGAGI (reference sequence). V dropped 2 bases and J dropped 4; count of bases not matched to a gene: 6.

The gene calls are TRBV28 and TRBJ1-1, with D possibly being TRBD1 (6 bases). The CDR3 totals 15 residues. Trimming stripped 3 bases from V and 2 bases from J, with 13 bases between. Germline V CDR1 and CDR2: MDHEN, SYDVKM. CDR3 sequence (DNA): TGTGCCAGCAGTTTTTACTTAGGGGGTAACACTGAAGCTTTCTTT. Its translation: CASSFYLGGNTEAFF.

This sequence joins TRBV6-1 and TRBJ2-7, with 8 bases matching TRBD1. The CDR3 has 15 amino acids. J gave up 2 bases and V 2 bases, and 5 bases lay outside the gene matches. CDR1 and CDR2 (germline): MNHNS, SASEGT. The chain's CDR3 is CASSEISGGPYEQYF. The DNA for the CDR3 is TGTGCCAGCAGTGAAATTTCAGGGGGCCCCTACGAGCAGTACTTC.

V and J are TRBV10-3 and TRBJ2-2, with a possible D match to TRBD1 (6 bases). Germline V gene lookup returns CDR1 ENHRY and CDR2 SYGVKD. The CDR3 is 12 amino acids. Trimming removed 10 bases from V and 4 bases from J, with 10 bases in between. In DNA, the CDR3 is TGTGCCACCGGACAGAGCACCGGGGAGCTGTTTTTT. Translating gives CATGQSTGELFF.

This chain links TRBV19 with TRBJ1-5; D possibly corresponds to TRBD1 (6 bases). V shed 5 bases and J shed 4 bases, with 15 bases lying between them. The CDR3 totals 15 residues. Germline V gene sequence: CDR1 LNHDA, CDR2 SQIVND (reference sequence). CDR3 sequence (DNA): TGTGCCAGTAGTTTATTGGGGCAGGGGAATCAGCCCCAGCATTTT. This encodes CASSLLGQGNQPQHF.

Concerning this clone: The same CDR3 also results from other DNA sequences found in this sample. The chain links TRBV12-3 or TRBV12-4 to TRBJ2-7, with D tentatively TRBD1 (5 bases). Trimming pared 3 bases from V and 6 bases from J, leaving 9 bases between. This CDR3 has 12 amino acids. CDR3 in DNA: TGTGCCAGCAGTTTGGGTAGGGGCGAGCAGTACTTC. As protein: CASSLGRGEQYF.

The J gene is TRBJ1-5, the V gene TRBV19; 10 bases align to TRBD1. After removal of 7 bases from V and 2 bases from J, the junction contained 11 bases not matched to a gene. Germline loops: CDR1 LNHDA, CDR2 SQIVND (reference sequence). The CDR3 runs to 17 residues. CDR3 nucleotide sequence: TGTGCCAGTACCAGATCTTGGGACAGGGGAGGCAATCAGCCCCAGCATTTT. Amino acid sequence: CASTRSWDRGGNQPQHF.

The CDR3 DNA follows: TGTGCCAGCAGTTCCCCCCGGGCCCAGTACTTC. Protein product: CASSSPRAQYF. The rearrangement links TRBV6-6 to TRBJ2-5; D is ambiguous. Looked up from germline, CDR1 is MNHNY and CDR2 is SVGAGI (reference sequence). Trimming took off 4 bases at V and 9 bases at J, with 9 bases between the two ends. The CDR3 spans 11 residues.

This rearrangement joins TRBV6-5 to TRBJ1-6; TRBD1 matches 8 bases. Germline CDR1 reads MNHEY; CDR2 reads SVGAGI. V shed 7 bases and J 5 bases; nucleotides not matched to a gene: 4. This CDR3 has 14 residues. The CDR3 coding sequence is TGTGCCAGCAACGCAGGGGGCGATAATTCACCCCTCCACTTT. It encodes CASNAGGDNSPLHF.

The rearrangement links TRBV30 to TRBJ1-2; 9 bases line up with TRBD1. Trimming removed 3 bases from V and 4 bases from J; junction bases left unmatched: 9. The V gene's germline CDR1 is GTSNPN and CDR2 SVGIG (reference sequence). The CDR3 extends over 15 amino acids. In nucleotides, the CDR3 is TGTGCCTGGAGGATGGGACAGGGTGGGAGCTATGGCTACACCTTC. As protein: CAWRMGQGGSYGYTF. Based on the CDR3 plus reference TRBV30 and TRBJ1-2, the full variable domain is SQTIHQWPATLVQPVGSPLSLECTVEGTSNPNLYWYRQAAGRGLQLLFYSVGIGQISSEVPQNLSASRPQDRQFILSSKKLLLSDSGFYLCAWRMGQGGSYGYTFGSGTRLTVV.

The chain joins TRBV19 to TRBJ2-5, with TRBD2 as a possible D gene (5 bases). The V and J ends lost 3 bases and 2 bases respectively, with 16 bases between them. Germline V gives CDR1 LNHDA, CDR2 SQIVND (reference sequence). CDR3 size: 16 residues. The CDR3 bases are TGTGCCAGTAGTATTTTATCCGGGGTCGGACAAGAGACCCAGTACTTC. Translation gives CASSILSGVGQETQYF. The variable domain in full, completed from reference TRBV19 and TRBJ2-5, reads DGGITQSPKYLFRKEGQNVTLSCEQNLNHDAMYWYRQDPGQGLRLIYYSQIVNDFQKGDIAEGYSVSREKKESFPLTVTSAQKNPTAFYLCASSILSGVGQETQYFGPGTRLLVL.

This chain uses TRBV10-2 with TRBJ1-5; TRBD1 is a possible D gene (6 bases). The CDR3 runs to 13 residues. Germline CDR1 and CDR2: WSHSY and SAAADI. V lost 4 bases and J lost 3, with 7 bases in between. The CDR3 here is CASSGQVNQPQHF. CDR3 nucleotide sequence: TGCGCCAGCAGTGGACAGGTCAATCAGCCCCAGCATTTT.

This clone was seen once. The rearrangement links TRBV29-1 to TRBJ1-2; 7 nucleotides line up with TRBD1. This CDR3 region has 11 residues. J lost 8 bases, V lost 4 bases, and 4 bases had no gene match. The germline V gene has CDR1 SQVTM and CDR2 ANQGSEA. The chain's CDR3 is CSVVAGGGYTF. The CDR3, as DNA: TGCAGCGTTGTGGCAGGGGGAGGCTACACCTTC. Drawing the rest from reference TRBV29-1 and TRBJ1-2, the complete variable domain is SAVISQKPSRDICQRGTSLTIQCQVDSQVTMMFWYRQQPGQSLTLIATANQGSEATYESGFVIDKFPISRPNLTFSTLTVSNMSPEDSSIYLCSVVAGGGYTFGSGTRLTVV.

This clone has a single count. V and J are TRBV7-3 and TRBJ2-1; 16 nucleotides match TRBD2. CDR1 and CDR2 (germline): SGHTA, FQGTGA. CDR3 length equals 17 residues. V lost 4 bases to trimming and J lost 7 bases; unmatched junction nucleotides: 7. The CDR3 reads CASSSQGLAGGRNEQFF. CDR3 nucleotides: TGTGCCAGCAGCTCCCAGGGACTAGCGGGGGGGCGAAATGAGCAGTTCTTC.

The chain carries TRBV28 and TRBJ1-1, with D possibly TRBD1 on 5 matching bases. The CDR3 loop spans 13 amino acids. Trimming shortened V by 3 bases and J by 8 bases, and 13 bases separated the two germline ends. Germline CDR1 and CDR2: MDHEN and SYDVKM. The CDR3 DNA is TGTGCCAGCAGTTTTGGGGGGACCGGCGAAGCTTTCTTT. Encoded protein: CASSFGGTGEAFF.

This sequence joins TRBV7-3 and TRBJ2-7; 10 bases align to TRBD2. With V trimmed by 5 bases and J by 0 bases, 7 bases remained unmatched. The CDR3 loop spans 16 amino acids. The germline CDR1 and CDR2 sequences are SGHTA and FQGTGA. CDR3 coding DNA: TGTGCCAGCAGCCCTGGGACTAGCGTTGACTCCTACGAGCAGTACTTC. This sequence encodes CASSPGTSVDSYEQYF.

About this clone: This sample includes further DNA sequences coding for the same CDR3. This chain uses TRBV3-1 (or the pseudogene TRBV3-2) with TRBJ1-1, with a weak D call TRBD1 (5 bases). The CDR3 loop spans 13 amino acids. V was cut by 1 base and J by 6 bases, with 9 bases left in between. In germline, CDR1 is LGHDT, CDR2 YNNKEL (reference sequence). CDR3 sequence reads: CASSQGGTAEAFF. The CDR3 DNA reads TGTGCCAGCAGCCAAGGAGGGACTGCTGAAGCTTTCTTT.

The table lists this clone with a count of one. The V and J genes are TRBV5-6 and TRBJ2-7; 8 bases line up with TRBD1. The CDR3 runs 15 residues. The germline CDR1 and CDR2 sequences are SGHDT and YYEEEE. The ends lost 1 base at V and 2 bases at J; junction bases unmatched: 5. The CDR3 here is CASSLMPGQAYEQYF. The CDR3 coding sequence is TGTGCCAGCAGCTTGATGCCGGGACAGGCCTACGAGCAGTACTTC.

In regard to this clone: Within the sample, other DNA sequences also encode this same CDR3. The genes are TRBV11-2 and TRBJ2-3; 8 positions match TRBD2. This CDR3 comprises 14 residues. V gave up 1 base and J gave up 5 bases; unmatched junction bases: 2. Germline CDR1 and CDR2: SGHAT and FQNNGV. CDR3 nucleotide sequence: TGTGCCAGCAGCTTAGCGGGGGGGAGAGATACGCAGTATTTT. Translating it yields CASSLAGGRDTQYF.

The chain employs TRBV9 and TRBJ2-7, with 9 bases that match TRBD1. V shed 7 bases, J shed 3 bases, and the junction held 8 bases outside the gene matches. From germline, CDR1 is SGDLS and CDR2 YYNGEE. This CDR3 contains 14 residues. The CDR3 DNA follows: TGTGCCAGCTCAGGACAGGGGTCCCACTACGAGCAGTACTTC. Amino acids: CASSGQGSHYEQYF.

The V gene is TRBV2, the J gene TRBJ1-3, with TRBD1 matching 7 bases. Germline trimming cut 4 bases from V and 0 bases from J; bases unmatched to any gene: 9. The CDR3 is 17 amino acids. The germline V gene has CDR1 SNHLY and CDR2 FYNNEI. CDR3 protein: CASSATGQSLSGNTIYF. In DNA, the CDR3 is TGTGCCAGCAGTGCGACGGGACAGAGCCTCTCTGGAAACACCATATATTTT.

The chain is built from TRBV7-2 and TRBJ2-1, with D tentatively TRBD2 (5 bases). The CDR3 runs to 16 residues. From germline, CDR1 is SGHTA and CDR2 FQGNSA. Trimming left V 2 bases short and J 2 bases short, with 13 bases between. This CDR3 is CASSLQSGYAYNEQFF. CDR3 nucleotides: TGTGCCAGCAGCTTACAATCGGGGTACGCCTACAATGAGCAGTTCTTC.

V is TRBV24-1 and J is TRBJ2-3, with a weak D call TRBD2 (7 bases). The CDR3 loop spans 16 amino acids. The germline V gene encodes CDR1 KGHDR and CDR2 SFDVKD. V was clipped by 1 base and J by 2 bases, with 12 bases between them. DNA of the CDR3: TGTGCCACCAGTGATTTTGGCGGGGGCGACACAGATACGCAGTATTTT. Translating gives CATSDFGGGDTDTQYF.